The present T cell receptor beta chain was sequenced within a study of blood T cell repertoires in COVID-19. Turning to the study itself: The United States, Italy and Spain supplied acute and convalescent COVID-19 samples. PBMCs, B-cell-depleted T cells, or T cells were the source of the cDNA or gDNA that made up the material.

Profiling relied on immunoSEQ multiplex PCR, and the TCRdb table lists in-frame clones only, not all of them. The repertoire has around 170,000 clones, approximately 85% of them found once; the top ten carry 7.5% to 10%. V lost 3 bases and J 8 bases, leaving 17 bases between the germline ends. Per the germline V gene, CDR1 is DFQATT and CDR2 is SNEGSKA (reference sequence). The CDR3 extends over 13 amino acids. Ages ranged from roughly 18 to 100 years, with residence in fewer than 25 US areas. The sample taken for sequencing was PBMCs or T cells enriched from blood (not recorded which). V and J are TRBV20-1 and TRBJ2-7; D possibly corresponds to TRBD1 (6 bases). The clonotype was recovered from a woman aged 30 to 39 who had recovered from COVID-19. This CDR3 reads CSASFGDTYKQYF. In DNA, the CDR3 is TGCAGTGCTAGTTTTGGGGACACATATAAGCAGTACTTC.